One sample yielded the 6 T cell receptor beta chains listed below, sequenced in a study of cytomegalovirus exposure and HLA in healthy donors. PCR amplification relied on 60 Vbeta primers (plus 13 Jbeta primers). Assay used: immunoSEQ multiplex PCR; TCRdb lists only in-frame clones, some missing. Of 50,000 to 70,000 clones listed, 60% to 80% were seen once; the top ten hold approximately 2.4%. Sequenced material: PBMCs. These receptors were taken from a female donor in good health and CMV-seronegative.

This chain links TRBV6-6 with TRBJ1-5, with 8 bases identical to TRBD1. Germline V gene data show CDR1 as MNHNY and CDR2 as SVGAGI (reference sequence). After removal of 10 bases from V and 16 bases from J, the junction contained 9 bases not matched to a gene. There are 10 residues in the CDR3. CDR3 in DNA: TGTGCCACGCAAAGACAGGGGTTCCATTTT. Its protein product is CATQRQGFHF.

The J gene is TRBJ1-1, the V gene TRBV21-1; the table's D call TRBD1 went unverified against the DNA. TRBV21-1 is a pseudogene segment. The CDR3 runs to 15 residues. CDR3 residues: CASSKAGAMNTEAFF. CDR3 DNA: TGTGCCAGCAGCAAAGCGGGGGCCATGAACACTGAAGCTTTCTTT.

V and J are TRBV9 and TRBJ1-1; 8 bases agree with TRBD1. Trimming removed 2 bases from V and 5 bases from J; junction bases left unmatched: 8. The CDR3 has 15 residues. Germline values: CDR1 SGDLS, CDR2 YYNGEE. This chain's CDR3 is CASSVSGGAGTEAFF. Written as DNA, the CDR3 is TGTGCCAGCAGCGTCTCAGGGGGCGCTGGGACTGAAGCTTTCTTT.

V and J are TRBV30 and TRBJ2-1, with 11 bases identical to TRBD2. Losses at the gene ends were 0 bases for V and 0 bases for J; bases not matched to a gene: 10. Germline V lookup: CDR1 GTSNPN, CDR2 SVGIG (reference sequence). The CDR3 contains 19 residues. The CDR3 here is CAWSVTLAGGSFSYNEQFF. The CDR3 bases are TGTGCCTGGAGTGTAACGCTAGCGGGGGGATCCTTCTCCTACAATGAGCAGTTCTTC.

This rearrangement joins TRBV18 to TRBJ2-7, with TRBD2 matching 16 bases. Germline trimming cut 3 bases from V and 6 bases from J; bases unmatched to any gene: 5. In germline, CDR1 is KGHSH, CDR2 LQKENI. The CDR3 runs to 16 residues. The CDR3: CASSPGTSGRAAEQYF. CDR3 DNA: TGTGCCAGCTCACCCGGGACTAGCGGGAGGGCCGCCGAGCAGTACTTC.

The chain recombines TRBV7-2 with TRBJ2-5; 8 bases match TRBD2. Germline assignment: CDR1 SGHTA and CDR2 FQGNSA. The ends lost 5 bases at V and 3 bases at J; junction bases unmatched: 5. The CDR3 totals 14 residues. DNA for the CDR3: TGTGCCAGCAGCCCCTTCGGGGGGGAAGAGACCCAGTACTTC. Amino acids: CASSPFGGEETQYF.